The clone carrying this T cell receptor (beta chain) came up once. Generated by immunoSEQ multiplex PCR, the TCRdb table keeps only in-frame clones and is missing some. The table includes 85,000 to 100,000 clones, approximately 94% detected once. This CDR3 spans 11 amino acids. V shed 3 bases and J shed 10 bases, with 7 bases lying between them. Germline lookup yields CDR1 KGHSH and CDR2 LQKENI. This specimen belongs to a study of technical replicates of blood from a handful of donors. The receptor comes from a human donor in good health. The specimen sequenced was T cells isolated from PBMCs. The V call is TRBV18, the J call TRBJ2-1; D is uncertain. CDR3 region: CASSPDLEQFF. The DNA of the CDR3 is TGTGCCAGCTCACCCGATCTAGAGCAGTTCTTC.